The text below deals with one T cell receptor beta chain. This record comes from a study of PD-L1 blockade in urothelial cancer. Study-level information: In about 2014, patients got going on atezolizumab, taking 1,200 mg intravenously every 3 weeks. Blood samples had a median of 141,255 T cells, 83,000 or so unique TCRs, and clonality roughly 0.08. Analysis of the blood was performed 3 weeks (second dose) and 6 weeks after treatment start. Patients had undergone 0 to 3 prior chemotherapy regimens.

Method: immunoSEQ multiplex PCR; TCRdb's copy keeps in-frame clones and lacks some. This table holds 50,000 or so clones, around 87% found once. Trimming took off 1 base at V and 3 bases at J, with 10 bases between the two ends. Germline loops: CDR1 SGDLS, CDR2 YYNGEE. The CDR3 is made up of 15 amino acids. The origin of this receptor is a man in his sixties with urothelial cancer. The material was PBMCs, obtained around atezolizumab (anti-PD-L1) treatment. The V call is TRBV9, the J call TRBJ2-2, with a possible D match to TRBD2 (6 bases). CDR3 amino acids: CASSVSGADTGELFF. In DNA form, the CDR3 reads TGTGCCAGCAGCGTATCGGGAGCCGACACCGGGGAGCTGTTTTTT.